A single sample is the source of the 15 T cell receptor beta chains below, sequenced in a study of blood T cell repertoires in COVID-19. Produced via immunoSEQ multiplex PCR; TCRdb's table is partial and in-frame only. The repertoire has about 180,000 clones, 86% of them found once; the top ten carry roughly 8.7%. The sample comprised PBMCs or T cells enriched from blood (not recorded which). The receptor set was obtained from a woman in her twenties or thirties who had recovered from COVID-19.

The chain couples TRBV5-8 to TRBJ1-5; the D is unclear. V shed 1 base and J shed 2 bases, with 10 bases lying between them. Per germline, CDR1 SGHTS and CDR2 YDEGEE. The CDR3 consists of 15 residues. The CDR3 sequence is CASSLYGVGNQPQHF. The CDR3 DNA is TGTGCCAGCAGCTTGTACGGGGTCGGCAATCAGCCCCAGCATTTT.

J is TRBJ2-2 and V is TRBV27, with a tentative D call TRBD1 (6 bases). The germline V and J ends were trimmed by 6 bases and 1 base, with 9 bases remaining between them. CDR3 length equals 14 residues. Germline CDR1 and CDR2: MNHEY and SMNVEV (reference sequence). The CDR3 DNA is TGTGCCAGCAGGACGGGACAGAACACCGGGGAGCTGTTTTTT. Protein sequence: CASRTGQNTGELFF.

This clone was observed a handful of times. The CDR3 DNA follows: TGTGCCAGCAGTTACCCGAAGGGGGCGCAGTATTTT. This encodes CASSYPKGAQYF. The rearrangement uses TRBV6-2 or TRBV6-3 and TRBJ2-3; maybe TRBD1 (6 bases). This CDR3 is built from 12 residues. Germline V lookup: CDR1 MNHEY, CDR2 SVGEGT. V was cut by 2 bases and J by 10 bases, with 10 bases left in between.

This clone was detected only once. The chain combines TRBV10-3 with TRBJ2-5, with 7 bases lining up with TRBD2. The V and J ends lost 3 bases and 0 bases, in that order; junction bases with no gene match: 16. CDR3 length: 19 amino acids. Germline V CDR1 and CDR2: ENHRY, SYGVKD. The CDR3 DNA is TGTGCCATCAGTGATAAATCTAGCGGAGGGCCGAGGTACCAAGAGACCCAGTACTTC. Translated, it gives CAISDKSSGGPRYQETQYF.

The chain carries TRBV5-4 and TRBJ2-3; D is perhaps TRBD1 (6 bases). V lost 7 bases and J 3 bases, leaving 24 bases between the germline ends. CDR3 length equals 17 residues. Germline CDR1 reads SGHNT; CDR2 reads YYREEE (reference sequence). The CDR3 region has the DNA TGTGCCAGCCGACCTAAGCCGGAACAGGGTCAGACAGATACGCAGTATTTT. This encodes CASRPKPEQGQTDTQYF.

The chain recombines TRBV2 with TRBJ2-5; TRBD2 matches at 7 bases. The CDR3 loop spans 13 amino acids. J lost 1 base, V lost 4 bases, and 0 bases had no gene match. CDR1 is SNHLY, CDR2 FYNNEI, per germline. The CDR3 coding sequence is TGTGCCAGCAGTGGGACTAGCCAAGAGACCCAGTACTTC. Translation gives CASSGTSQETQYF.

This chain links TRBV5-1 with TRBJ1-4; TRBD1 matches 7 bases. This CDR3 is 15 amino acids long. Germline V gene data show CDR1 as SGHRS and CDR2 as YFSETQ. With V trimmed by 0 bases and J by 5 bases, 4 bases remained unmatched. The CDR3 DNA follows: TGCGCCAGCAGCTTGGGGGGACAGCTAAATGAAAAACTGTTTTTT. Protein product: CASSLGGQLNEKLFF.

V and J are TRBV19 and TRBJ1-2, with 7 nucleotides matching TRBD1. This CDR3 has 14 amino acids. V shed 4 bases and J 4 bases; nucleotides not matched to a gene: 6. CDR1 LNHDA and CDR2 SQIVND come from the germline V gene (reference sequence). The CDR3 coding sequence is TGTGCCAGTAGTACGGCCGGGACAGTCTATGGCTACACCTTC. Translated, it gives CASSTAGTVYGYTF. Drawing the rest from reference TRBV19 and TRBJ1-2, the complete variable domain is DGGITQSPKYLFRKEGQNVTLSCEQNLNHDAMYWYRQDPGQGLRLIYYSQIVNDFQKGDIAEGYSVSREKKESFPLTVTSAQKNPTAFYLCASSTAGTVYGYTFGSGTRLTVV.

The chain recombines TRBV7-8 with TRBJ2-7; 7 nucleotides match TRBD1. J lost 0 bases, V lost 5 bases, and 10 bases had no gene match. The CDR3 extends over 16 amino acids. Germline V gene sequence: CDR1 SGHVS, CDR2 FQNEAQ. The CDR3 DNA is TGTGCCAGCAGCCGCTATTGGGACAGACCCTCCTACGAGCAGTACTTC. This codes for CASSRYWDRPSYEQYF. Combining the CDR3 with reference TRBV7-8 and TRBJ2-7 gives the whole variable domain GAGVSQSPRYKVAKRGQDVALRCDPISGHVSLFWYQQALGQGPEFLTYFQNEAQLDKSGLPSDRFFAERPEGSVSTLKIQRTQQEDSAVYLCASSRYWDRPSYEQYFGPGTRLTVT.

The chain combines TRBV28 with TRBJ1-2; 7 positions agree with TRBD1. This CDR3 is built from 14 residues. Germline loops: CDR1 MDHEN, CDR2 SYDVKM. The ends lost 4 bases at V and 6 bases at J; junction bases unmatched: 8. DNA of the CDR3: TGTGCCAGCAGTTCGACAGGGAAGGGTGATGGCTACACCTTC. Residues: CASSSTGKGDGYTF.

CDR3 bases: TGTGCCAGCAGCCCACCCAAGTTGCGATCGAACACCGGGGAGCTGTTTTTT. Amino acids: CASSPPKLRSNTGELFF. The J gene is TRBJ2-2, the V gene TRBV5-6; D unclear. CDR1 is SGHDT and CDR2 is YYEEEE in the germline V gene. V lost 4 bases to trimming and J lost 0 bases, with 16 bases between them. The CDR3 is 17 amino acids.

The CDR3 sequence is CASTTGVPPLGAFF. The CDR3 coding sequence is TGTGCCAGCACGACAGGAGTTCCACCCTTGGGTGCTTTCTTT. J is TRBJ1-1 and V is TRBV28, with a possible D match to TRBD1 (6 bases). This CDR3 spans 14 amino acids. CDR1 and CDR2 from the germline V gene are MDHEN and SYDVKM. V lost 7 bases and J 11 bases, leaving 23 bases between the germline ends.

The CDR3 loop is CATSREISGRGSYEQYF. CDR3 bases: TGTGCCACCAGCAGAGAAATTAGCGGGAGGGGCTCCTACGAGCAGTACTTC. The rearrangement links TRBV15 to TRBJ2-7; TRBD2 agrees at 11 bases. The CDR3 spans 17 residues. J gave up 0 bases and V 0 bases, and 4 bases lay outside the gene matches. The germline CDR1 and CDR2 sequences are LNHNV and YYDKDF (reference sequence).

This clone was detected a few times. This chain joins TRBV3-1 (or the pseudogene TRBV3-2) and TRBJ2-2; TRBD1 agrees at 7 bases. CDR3 length equals 16 residues. The germline V gene encodes CDR1 LGHDT and CDR2 YNNKEL (reference sequence). With V trimmed by 4 bases and J by 0 bases, 5 bases remained unmatched. The CDR3 sequence: CASSPTGTANTGELFF. The CDR3 nucleotides are TGTGCCAGCAGCCCCACCGGGACAGCGAACACCGGGGAGCTGTTTTTT.

The CDR3 is CASRQGGYGYTF. CDR3 bases: TGTGCCAGCAGGCAAGGAGGGTATGGCTACACCTTC. The chain recombines TRBV27 with TRBJ1-2; D is unresolved. Germline V gene lookup returns CDR1 MNHEY and CDR2 SMNVEV (reference sequence). V was cut by 6 bases and J by 5 bases, with 10 bases left in between. The CDR3 contains 12 residues.